This TCR beta chain was recorded in a study of cytomegalovirus exposure and HLA in healthy donors. Findings and limits, study-wide: In a later analysis, donors in an Asian-associated ancestry cluster reportedly had fewer N-insertions in productive TCRs than the cohort mean. Productive rates of about 87% or about 30% were seen for most TCR beta V segments in an earlier analysis. CMV serostatus was the sole immune exposure data available.

Every donor was a healthy person donating bone marrow. Trimming left V 3 bases short and J 5 bases short, with 10 bases between. The CDR3 runs 13 residues. The V gene's germline CDR1 is MGHRA and CDR2 YSYEKL. Concerning this clone itself: The antigen is undetermined.

A multiplex PCR was run with 60 Vbeta primers and 13 Jbeta primers. Sequencing was performed with immunoSEQ multiplex PCR; in TCRdb, only in-frame clones are kept and a portion is missing. This sample has more than 95,000 clones, with 60% to 85% found just once. The origin of this receptor is a young woman in good health and CMV-seropositive. The chain has TRBV4-1 and TRBJ2-5; no reliable D call. The sample was PBMCs. The chain's CDR3 is CASSQRNTETQYF. CDR3 coding DNA: TGCGCCAGCAGCCAGAGAAATACGGAGACCCAGTACTTC.